Sequencing of this T cell receptor beta chain was carried out in a study of CD8 T cells in Susac syndrome. The V end lost 5 bases, the J end lost 9 bases, and 20 bases lay between the germline ends. The CDR3 runs 15 residues. Germline V lookup: CDR1 LNHDA, CDR2 SQIVND (reference sequence). Negative isolation yielded CD8+ and CD4+ T cells; FACS enriched TEMRA cells. Random hexamers were used to reverse transcribe 0.5 to 1 ug of RNA. TCRdb recomputed calls from the immunoSEQ multiplex PCR reads with MiXCR, one row per CDR3 protein. The sample shows about 84,000 distinct CDR3 sequences, 80% to 95% of them seen only once.

The sequence came from a human donor in good health. The chain carries TRBV19 and TRBJ2-1, with D perhaps matching TRBD1 or TRBD2 (6 bases each). Sequencing input: CD8+ T cells from PBMCs. Here the CDR3 reads CASSALLGGPTEQFF. The CDR3 DNA follows: TGTGCCAGTAGTGCCTTACTAGGGGGGCCGACTGAGCAGTTCTTC.